Presented here are 13 T cell receptor beta chains from one specimen sequenced in a study of blood T cells in healthy people across ages. Then a second PCR, running roughly 7 to 11 cycles, was carried out with a sample-barcoded 5' primer and a J-beta primer mix. In TCRdb, the 5' RACE reads were re-called with MiXCR into one record per CDR3 protein. The repertoire has approximately 690,000 distinct CDR3 sequences, 58% of them found once; the top ten carry 30% to 45%. The source material was blood. These receptors came from a man between 60 and 70 years old in good health.

This clonotype was picked up a small number of times. The rearrangement joins TRBV29-1 to TRBJ1-2; D is undetermined. The V end was cut by 3 bases, the J end by 3 bases, with 8 bases between. Germline loops: CDR1 SQVTM, CDR2 ANQGSEA. There are 12 residues in the CDR3. CDR3 in DNA: TGCAGCGTTGAGATCGGGGACTATGGCTACACCTTC. The encoded protein is CSVEIGDYGYTF.

CDR3 sequence: CASSSREMNTEAFF. The CDR3 nucleotides read TGTGCCAGCAGCTCCAGGGAGATGAACACTGAAGCTTTCTTT. The rearrangement uses TRBV7-6 and TRBJ1-1; a weak D match, TRBD1 (5 bases). The CDR3 is made up of 14 amino acids. The ends were cut back, 4 bases at V and 0 bases at J, with 9 bases in the middle. Per the germline V gene, CDR1 is SGHVS and CDR2 is FNYEAQ.

The gene calls are TRBV7-2 and TRBJ2-1; no firm D call. Deletions cut 3 bases from V and 10 bases from J, with 13 bases between. The CDR3 has 13 amino acids. CDR1 is SGHTA, CDR2 FQGNSA, per germline. The CDR3 nucleotides read TGTGCCAGCAGCTTCTGGGGTTCAAGGGAGCAGTTCTTC. Translating gives CASSFWGSREQFF.

The chain uses TRBV29-1 and TRBJ1-4; 8 bases line up with TRBD1. The ends lost 6 bases at V and 3 bases at J; junction bases unmatched: 9. The V gene's germline CDR1 is SQVTM and CDR2 ANQGSEA. This CDR3 spans 15 amino acids. CDR3 bases: TGCAGCGTCAAGGACGACAGGGGAGCTAATGAAAAACTGTTTTTT. Encoded protein: CSVKDDRGANEKLFF.

The chain couples TRBV19 to TRBJ1-2, with 9 bases that match TRBD1. CDR3 size: 15 residues. The V segment lost 5 bases and the J segment 8 bases; nucleotides outside the gene matches: 12. Germline CDR1 and CDR2: LNHDA and SQIVND (reference sequence). CDR3 DNA sequence: TGTGCCAGTAGTCCCCAAACCGGGACAGGGAACGGCTACACCTTC. Its translation is CASSPQTGTGNGYTF.

A few counts support this clonotype. The V gene is TRBV6-5, the J gene TRBJ2-1; 11 positions match TRBD2. This CDR3 is built from 15 residues. Per germline, CDR1 MNHEY and CDR2 SVGAGI. V shed 7 bases, J shed 7 bases, and the junction held 9 bases outside the gene matches. The DNA of the CDR3 is TGTGCCAGCAAAACCGGGACTAGCGGAACTAATGAGCAGTTCTTC. Protein sequence: CASKTGTSGTNEQFF.

This clonotype was seen more than once but under ten times. The chain has TRBV20-1 and TRBJ2-1; D is unresolved. The CDR3 runs to 14 residues. Trimming removed 5 bases at V and 5 bases at J, with 16 bases between. Germline loops: CDR1 DFQATT, CDR2 SNEGSKA (reference sequence). The CDR3 loop reads CSAWATSANNEQFF. DNA for the CDR3: TGCAGTGCTTGGGCCACTTCGGCGAACAATGAGCAGTTCTTC.

This chain links TRBV24-1 with TRBJ2-3; TRBD1 is a possible D gene (5 bases). Trimming took 5 bases from V and 0 from J, leaving 8 bases between them. The CDR3 has 14 amino acids. Germline CDR1 reads KGHDR; CDR2 reads SFDVKD. The DNA for the CDR3 is TGTGCCACCAGTGGGGGCCCAAGCACAGATACGCAGTATTTT. This codes for CATSGGPSTDTQYF.

The rearrangement uses TRBV12-3 or TRBV12-4 and TRBJ2-3; D not certain. V lost 5 bases and J 2 bases, leaving 17 bases between the germline ends. This CDR3 comprises 16 residues. CDR3 residues: CASSQYMDGFTDTQYF. CDR3 bases: TGTGCCAGCAGTCAATACATGGACGGCTTCACAGATACGCAGTATTTT.

The sample holds a few counts of this clonotype. At one boundary the junction diverges from the germline segment, which might be a read error. The gene calls are TRBV3-1 and TRBJ2-1; 9 nucleotides align to TRBD1. Germline V gene lookup returns CDR1 LGHDT and CDR2 YNNKEL (reference sequence). The CDR3 extends over 18 amino acids. The CDR3 nucleotides are TGTGCCAGTAGCCAGCACCCGGGACAGGGAATCGCAGGCGATGAGCAGTTCTTC. Translated, it gives CASSQHPGQGIAGDEQFF.

The chain recombines TRBV20-1 with TRBJ2-5; no definite D call. V lost 3 bases to trimming and J lost 0 bases, with 11 bases between them. This CDR3 has 14 amino acids. In germline, CDR1 is DFQATT, CDR2 SNEGSKA (reference sequence). The CDR3 protein is CSASVGINQETQYF. In DNA, the CDR3 is TGCAGTGCTAGTGTGGGTATCAACCAAGAGACCCAGTACTTC.

The chain is built from TRBV24-1 and TRBJ2-7; 8 bases are shared with TRBD1. The J call may not be correct, given that the DNA end is closer to TRBJ2-5. The CDR3 covers 15 residues. Germline CDR1 is KGHDR and CDR2 is SFDVKD. CDR3 sequence (DNA): TGTGCCACCAGTGATTCCGACAGGGGTGGAGAGACCCAGTACTTC. Its protein is CATSDSDRGGETQYF.

The chain is built from TRBV10-3 and TRBJ2-2, with D perhaps TRBD2 (6 bases). V shed 7 bases and J shed 1 base, with 10 bases lying between them. CDR1 is ENHRY and CDR2 is SYGVKD in the germline V gene. The CDR3 has 14 residues. As DNA, the CDR3 is TGTGCCATCAAGTCGGGGGAGAACACCGGGGAGCTGTTTTTT. This sequence encodes CAIKSGENTGELFF.